Following are 8 T cell receptor beta chains from one sample sequenced in a study of blood T cells in healthy people across ages. The second PCR ran roughly 6 to 11 cycles with a sample-barcoded 5' primer and J-beta primers. Each CDR3 protein is one row after TCRdb ran MiXCR on the 5' RACE reads. The data hold approximately 800,000 distinct CDR3 sequences, with 20% to 30% observed a single time. These same records also appear under a second study, on T cells of mothers and their children.

The sample taken for sequencing was blood. The receptors come from a boy between 10 and 17 years old in good health.

The chain recombines TRBV7-2 with TRBJ2-5; either TRBD1 or TRBD2 may fit D (5 bases each). The V gene's germline CDR1 is SGHTA and CDR2 FQGNSA. The CDR3 runs to 13 residues. Trimming left V 5 bases short and J 4 bases short, with 11 bases between. This chain's CDR3 is CASSPPGTETQYF. CDR3 sequence (DNA): TGTGCCAGCAGCCCCCCCGGGACAGAGACCCAGTACTTC.

This clonotype was seen a few times. The chain couples TRBV10-3 to TRBJ2-7; the D gene is possibly TRBD2 (6 bases). Trimming removed 2 bases at V and 2 bases at J, with 7 bases between. This CDR3 is 13 amino acids long. Germline values: CDR1 ENHRY, CDR2 SYGVKD. The chain's CDR3 is CAISERTTYEQYF. As DNA, the CDR3 is TGTGCCATCAGTGAGAGGACTACCTACGAGCAGTACTTC.

The rearrangement joins TRBV24-1 to TRBJ2-5, with D tentatively TRBD2 (6 bases). The J call may be incorrect, as the DNA end agrees better with TRBJ2-1. This CDR3 region has 13 residues. Germline CDR1 is KGHDR and CDR2 is SFDVKD. CDR3 loop: CATGGVRTHEQFF. CDR3 in DNA: TGTGCCACCGGCGGGGTCAGGACGCATGAGCAGTTCTTC.

This clonotype was detected many times. V gene TRBV20-1 combines with J gene TRBJ2-1; 7 bases agree with TRBD2. The V gene's germline CDR1 is DFQATT and CDR2 SNEGSKA (reference sequence). The CDR3 sequence is 15 residues long. The ends lost 3 bases at V and 0 bases at J; junction bases unmatched: 5. This CDR3 is CSASPLASSYNEQFF. The DNA for the CDR3 is TGCAGTGCTAGCCCACTAGCGAGCTCCTACAATGAGCAGTTCTTC.

Only a few counts were recorded for this clonotype. The chain is built from TRBV6-6 and TRBJ2-5; D is ambiguous. Germline-derived CDR1 and CDR2 are MNHNY and SVGAGI (reference sequence). The CDR3 runs to 14 residues. V was pared by 8 bases and J by 0 bases, with 13 bases between. The CDR3 coding sequence is TGTGCCAGCCTACGGACCGGGTACCAAGAGACCCAGTACTTC. Translated, it gives CASLRTGYQETQYF.

This clonotype turned up a few times. V and J are TRBV10-3 and TRBJ2-1; 7 bases align to TRBD2. Unmatched junction bases numbered 8, after V lost 2 bases and J lost 4 bases. Looked up from germline, CDR1 is ENHRY and CDR2 is SYGVKD. There are 16 residues in the CDR3. The CDR3 DNA reads TGTGCCATCAGTGAGGGGGCCCCGGGGGGTTACAATGAGCAGTTCTTC. Translated: CAISEGAPGGYNEQFF.

A word on this clonotype: It may be a read error: a sequence one base away is much more abundant. This CDR3 fails to terminate in the conserved phenylalanine or tryptophan, so it likely reflects a read error. The rearrangement joins TRBV29-1 to TRBJ2-5; D unresolved. The germline gives CDR1 SQVTM, CDR2 ANQGSEA. The CDR3 runs to 10 residues. Trimming stripped 2 bases from V and 5 bases from J, with 3 bases between. CDR3 loop: CSVEKETQYL. CDR3 bases: TGCAGCGTTGAAAAGGAGACCCAGTACCTC.

This clonotype was detected only a few times. The J gene is TRBJ2-1, the V gene TRBV7-3; TRBD2 agrees at 14 bases. The CDR3 has 18 amino acids. Germline-derived CDR1 and CDR2 are SGHTA and FQGTGA. With V trimmed by 0 bases and J by 0 bases, 1 base remained unmatched. The CDR3 nucleotides read TGTGCCAGCAGCTTAACGGGACTAGCGGGGGCCTCCTACAATGAGCAGTTCTTC. This translates into CASSLTGLAGASYNEQFF. Using reference TRBV7-3 and TRBJ2-1 for the parts outside the CDR3, the full variable domain is GAGVSQTPSNKVTEKGKYVELRCDPISGHTALYWYRQSLGQGPEFLIYFQGTGAADDSGLPNDRFFAVRPEGSVSTLKIQRTERGDSAVYLCASSLTGLAGASYNEQFFGPGTRLTVL.